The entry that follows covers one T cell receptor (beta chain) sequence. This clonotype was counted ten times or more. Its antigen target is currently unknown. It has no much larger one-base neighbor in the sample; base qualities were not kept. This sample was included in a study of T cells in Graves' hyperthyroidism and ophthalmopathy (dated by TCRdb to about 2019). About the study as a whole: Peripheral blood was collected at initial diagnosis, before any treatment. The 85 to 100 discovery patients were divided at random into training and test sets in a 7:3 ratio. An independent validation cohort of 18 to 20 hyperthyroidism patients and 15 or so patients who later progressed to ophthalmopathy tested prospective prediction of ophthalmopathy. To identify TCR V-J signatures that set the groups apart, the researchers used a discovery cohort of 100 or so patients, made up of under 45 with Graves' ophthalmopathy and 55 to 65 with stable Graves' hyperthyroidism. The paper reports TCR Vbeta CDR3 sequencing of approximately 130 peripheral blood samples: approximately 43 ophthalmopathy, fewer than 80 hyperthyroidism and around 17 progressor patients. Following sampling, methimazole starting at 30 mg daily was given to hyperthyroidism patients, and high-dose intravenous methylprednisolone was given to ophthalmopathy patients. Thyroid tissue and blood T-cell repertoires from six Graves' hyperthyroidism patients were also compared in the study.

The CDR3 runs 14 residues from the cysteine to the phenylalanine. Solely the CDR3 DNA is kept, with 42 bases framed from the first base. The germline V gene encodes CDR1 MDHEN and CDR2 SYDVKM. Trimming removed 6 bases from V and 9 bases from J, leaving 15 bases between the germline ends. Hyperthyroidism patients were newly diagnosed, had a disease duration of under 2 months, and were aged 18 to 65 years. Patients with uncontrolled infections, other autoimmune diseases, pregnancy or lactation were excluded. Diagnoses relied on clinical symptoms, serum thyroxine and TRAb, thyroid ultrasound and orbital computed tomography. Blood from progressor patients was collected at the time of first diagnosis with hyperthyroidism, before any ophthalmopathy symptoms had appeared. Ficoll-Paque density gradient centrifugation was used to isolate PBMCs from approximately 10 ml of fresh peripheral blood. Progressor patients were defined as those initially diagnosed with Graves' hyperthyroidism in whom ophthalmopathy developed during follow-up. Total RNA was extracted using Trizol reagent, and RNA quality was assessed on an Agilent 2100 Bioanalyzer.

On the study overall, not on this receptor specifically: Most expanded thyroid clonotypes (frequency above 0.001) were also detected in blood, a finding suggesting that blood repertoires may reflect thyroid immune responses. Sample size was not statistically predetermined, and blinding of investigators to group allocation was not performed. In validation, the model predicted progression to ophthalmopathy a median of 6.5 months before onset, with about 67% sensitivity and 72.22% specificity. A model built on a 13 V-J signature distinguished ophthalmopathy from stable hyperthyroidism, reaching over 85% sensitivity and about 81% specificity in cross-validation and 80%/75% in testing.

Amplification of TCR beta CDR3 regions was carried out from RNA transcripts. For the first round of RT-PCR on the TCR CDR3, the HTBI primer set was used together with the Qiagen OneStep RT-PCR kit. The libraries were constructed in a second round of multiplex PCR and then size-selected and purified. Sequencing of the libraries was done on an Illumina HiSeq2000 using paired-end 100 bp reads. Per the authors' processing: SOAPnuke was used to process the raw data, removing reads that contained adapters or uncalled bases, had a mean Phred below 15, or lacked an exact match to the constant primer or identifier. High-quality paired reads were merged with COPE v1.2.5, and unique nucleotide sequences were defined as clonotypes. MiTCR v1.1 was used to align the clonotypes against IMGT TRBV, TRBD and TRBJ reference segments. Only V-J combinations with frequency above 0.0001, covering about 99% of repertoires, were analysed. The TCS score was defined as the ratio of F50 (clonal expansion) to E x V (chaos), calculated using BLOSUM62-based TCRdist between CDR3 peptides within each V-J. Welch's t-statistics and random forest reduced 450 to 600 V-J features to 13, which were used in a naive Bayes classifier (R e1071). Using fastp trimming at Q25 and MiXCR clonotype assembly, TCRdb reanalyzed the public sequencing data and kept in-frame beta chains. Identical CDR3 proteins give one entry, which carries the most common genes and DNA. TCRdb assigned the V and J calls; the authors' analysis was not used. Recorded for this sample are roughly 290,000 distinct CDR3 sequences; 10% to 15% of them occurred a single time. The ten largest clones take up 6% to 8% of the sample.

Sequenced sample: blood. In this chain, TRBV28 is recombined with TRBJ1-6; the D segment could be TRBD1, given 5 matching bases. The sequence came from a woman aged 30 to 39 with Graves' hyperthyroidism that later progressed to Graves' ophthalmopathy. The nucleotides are TGTGCCAGCAGCAGGGACGGAGGGCGTTCACCCCTCCACTTT. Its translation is CASSRDGGRSPLHF.